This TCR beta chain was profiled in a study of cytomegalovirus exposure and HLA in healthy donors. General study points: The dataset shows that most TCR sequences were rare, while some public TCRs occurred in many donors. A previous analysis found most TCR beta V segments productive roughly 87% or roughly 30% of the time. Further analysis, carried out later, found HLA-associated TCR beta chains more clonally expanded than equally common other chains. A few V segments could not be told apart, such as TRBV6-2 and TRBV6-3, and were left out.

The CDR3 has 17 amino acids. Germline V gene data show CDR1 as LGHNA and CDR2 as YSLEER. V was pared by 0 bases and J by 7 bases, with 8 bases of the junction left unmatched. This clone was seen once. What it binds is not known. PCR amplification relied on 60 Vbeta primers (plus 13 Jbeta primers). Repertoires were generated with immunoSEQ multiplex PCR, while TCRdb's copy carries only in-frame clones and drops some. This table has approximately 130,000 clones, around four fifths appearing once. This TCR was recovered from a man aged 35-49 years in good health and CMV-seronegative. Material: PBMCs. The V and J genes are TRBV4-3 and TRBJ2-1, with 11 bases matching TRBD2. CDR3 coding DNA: TGCGCCAGCAGCCAAGATTACTTAGCGGGAGGGCCAAATGAGCAGTTCTTC. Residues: CASSQDYLAGGPNEQFF.